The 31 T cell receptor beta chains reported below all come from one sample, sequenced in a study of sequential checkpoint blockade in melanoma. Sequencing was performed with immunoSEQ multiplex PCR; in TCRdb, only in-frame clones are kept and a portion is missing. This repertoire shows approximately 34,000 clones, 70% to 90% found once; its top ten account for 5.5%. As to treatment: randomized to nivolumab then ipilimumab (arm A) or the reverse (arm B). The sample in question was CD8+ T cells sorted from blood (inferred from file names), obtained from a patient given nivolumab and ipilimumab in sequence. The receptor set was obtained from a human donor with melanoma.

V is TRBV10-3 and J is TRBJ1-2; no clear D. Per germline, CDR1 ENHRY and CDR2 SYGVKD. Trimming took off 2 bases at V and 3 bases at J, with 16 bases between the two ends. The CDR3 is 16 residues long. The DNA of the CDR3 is TGTGCCATCAGTGAGACTTTGACGGGTCGATACTATGGCTACACCTTC. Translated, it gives CAISETLTGRYYGYTF.

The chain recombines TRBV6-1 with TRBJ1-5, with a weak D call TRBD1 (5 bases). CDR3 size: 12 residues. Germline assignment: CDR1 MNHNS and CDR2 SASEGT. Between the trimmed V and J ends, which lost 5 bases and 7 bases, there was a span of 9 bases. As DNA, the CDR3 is TGTGCCAGCAGTCCAGGGTACCAGCCCCAGCATTTT. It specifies CASSPGYQPQHF.

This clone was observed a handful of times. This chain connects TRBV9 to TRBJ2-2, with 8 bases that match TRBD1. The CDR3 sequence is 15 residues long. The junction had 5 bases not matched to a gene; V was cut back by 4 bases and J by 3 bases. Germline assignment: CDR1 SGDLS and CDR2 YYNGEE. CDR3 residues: CASSFQGAYTGELFF. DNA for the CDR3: TGTGCCAGCAGCTTTCAGGGGGCATACACCGGGGAGCTGTTTTTT.

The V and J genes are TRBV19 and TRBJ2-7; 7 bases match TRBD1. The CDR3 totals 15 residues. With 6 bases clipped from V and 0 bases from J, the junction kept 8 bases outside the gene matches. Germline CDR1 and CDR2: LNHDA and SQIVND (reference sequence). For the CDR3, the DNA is TGTGCCAGTAGAAGACAGGGCTTACCCTCCTACGAGCAGTACTTC. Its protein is CASRRQGLPSYEQYF.

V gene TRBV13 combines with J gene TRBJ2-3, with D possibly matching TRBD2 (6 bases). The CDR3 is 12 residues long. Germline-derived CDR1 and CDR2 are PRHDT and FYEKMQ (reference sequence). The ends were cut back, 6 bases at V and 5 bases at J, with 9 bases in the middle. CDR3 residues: CASRSGVDTQYF. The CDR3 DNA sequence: TGTGCCAGCAGGTCGGGGGTAGATACGCAGTATTTT.

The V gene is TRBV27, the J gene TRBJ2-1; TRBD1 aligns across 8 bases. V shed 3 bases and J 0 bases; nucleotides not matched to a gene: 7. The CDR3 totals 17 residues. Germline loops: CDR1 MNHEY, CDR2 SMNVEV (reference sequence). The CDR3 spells CASSFGPTGGSYNEQFF. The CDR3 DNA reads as TGTGCCAGCAGTTTCGGCCCCACAGGGGGCTCCTACAATGAGCAGTTCTTC.

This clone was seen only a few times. The CDR3 loop is CGTSTARMNTEAFF. CDR3 in DNA: TGTGGAACATCGACAGCCCGAATGAACACTGAAGCTTTCTTT. This chain links TRBV28 with TRBJ1-1; TRBD1 is a possible D gene (5 bases). This CDR3 contains 14 residues. From germline, CDR1 is MDHEN and CDR2 SYDVKM.

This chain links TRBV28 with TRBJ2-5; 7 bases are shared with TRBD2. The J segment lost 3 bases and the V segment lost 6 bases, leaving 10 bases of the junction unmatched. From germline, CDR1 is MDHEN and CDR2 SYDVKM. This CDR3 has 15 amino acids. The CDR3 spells CASSLSWGGKETQYF. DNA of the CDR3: TGTGCCAGCAGCCTATCCTGGGGAGGGAAAGAGACCCAGTACTTC.

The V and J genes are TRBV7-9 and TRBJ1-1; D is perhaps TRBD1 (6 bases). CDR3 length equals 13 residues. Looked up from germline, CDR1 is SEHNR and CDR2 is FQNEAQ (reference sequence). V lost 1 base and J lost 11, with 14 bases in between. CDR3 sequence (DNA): TGTGCCAGCAGCTTAGGAGGTGGGGGCGATGCTTTCTTT. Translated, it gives CASSLGGGGDAFF.

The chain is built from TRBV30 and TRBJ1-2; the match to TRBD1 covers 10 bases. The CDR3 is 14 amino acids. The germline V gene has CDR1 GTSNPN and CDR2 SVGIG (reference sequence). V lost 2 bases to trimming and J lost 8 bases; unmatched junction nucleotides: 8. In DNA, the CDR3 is TGTGCCTGGAGTCTCCTTGGACAGGGGGACGGCTACACCTTC. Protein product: CAWSLLGQGDGYTF.

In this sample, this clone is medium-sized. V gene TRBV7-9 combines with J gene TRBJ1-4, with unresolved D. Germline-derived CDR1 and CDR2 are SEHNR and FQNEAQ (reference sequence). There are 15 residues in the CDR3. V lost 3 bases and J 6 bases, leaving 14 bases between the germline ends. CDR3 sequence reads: CASSFDGGYDEKLFF. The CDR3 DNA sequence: TGTGCCAGCAGCTTCGATGGCGGGTACGATGAAAAACTGTTTTTT.

CDR3 amino acids: CASTEGGQLYNEQFF. Written as DNA, the CDR3 is TGTGCCAGCACCGAAGGGGGACAGTTGTACAATGAGCAGTTCTTC. This chain connects TRBV7-8 to TRBJ2-1; TRBD1 matches at 7 bases. This CDR3 has 15 residues. Germline CDR1 reads SGHVS; CDR2 reads FQNEAQ. J lost 4 bases, V lost 7 bases, and 10 bases had no gene match.

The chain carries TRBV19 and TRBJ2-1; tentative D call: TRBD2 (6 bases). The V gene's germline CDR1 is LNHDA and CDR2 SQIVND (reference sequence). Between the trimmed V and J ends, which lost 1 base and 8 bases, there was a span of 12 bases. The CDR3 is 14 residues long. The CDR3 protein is CASSIGTSHDEQFF. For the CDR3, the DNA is TGTGCCAGTAGTATAGGTACTAGCCACGATGAGCAGTTCTTC.

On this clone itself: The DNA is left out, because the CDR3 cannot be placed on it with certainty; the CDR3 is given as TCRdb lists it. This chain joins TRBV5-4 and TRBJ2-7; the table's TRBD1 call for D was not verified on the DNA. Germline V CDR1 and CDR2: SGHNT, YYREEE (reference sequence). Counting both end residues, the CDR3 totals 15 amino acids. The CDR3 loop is CASSFGPGVTYEQYF.

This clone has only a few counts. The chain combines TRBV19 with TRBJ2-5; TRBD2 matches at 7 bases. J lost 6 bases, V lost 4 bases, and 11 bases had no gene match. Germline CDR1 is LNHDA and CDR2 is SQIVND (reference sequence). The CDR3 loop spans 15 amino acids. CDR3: CASSTDAGEDKTQYF. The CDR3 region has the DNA TGTGCCAGTAGTACAGACGCGGGGGAGGACAAGACCCAGTACTTC.

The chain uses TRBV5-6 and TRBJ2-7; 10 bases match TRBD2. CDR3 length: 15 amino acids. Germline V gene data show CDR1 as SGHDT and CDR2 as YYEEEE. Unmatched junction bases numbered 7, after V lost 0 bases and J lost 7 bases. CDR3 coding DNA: TGTGCCAGCAGCTTGGAAGCGGGAGGGCCAATTGAGCAGTACTTC. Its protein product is CASSLEAGGPIEQYF.

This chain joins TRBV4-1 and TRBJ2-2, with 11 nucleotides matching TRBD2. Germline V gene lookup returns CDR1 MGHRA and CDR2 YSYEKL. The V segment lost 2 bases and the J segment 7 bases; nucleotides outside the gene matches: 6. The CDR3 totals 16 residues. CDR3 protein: CASSQLAGGRDGELFF. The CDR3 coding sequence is TGCGCCAGCAGCCAACTAGCGGGAGGCCGAGACGGGGAGCTGTTTTTT.

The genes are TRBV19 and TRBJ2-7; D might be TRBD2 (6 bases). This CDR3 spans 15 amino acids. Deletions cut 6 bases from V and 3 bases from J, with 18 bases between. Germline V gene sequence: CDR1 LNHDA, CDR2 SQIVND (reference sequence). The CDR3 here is CASSGSIGLNYEQYF. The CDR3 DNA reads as TGTGCCAGTAGCGGTAGTATAGGACTAAACTACGAGCAGTACTTC.

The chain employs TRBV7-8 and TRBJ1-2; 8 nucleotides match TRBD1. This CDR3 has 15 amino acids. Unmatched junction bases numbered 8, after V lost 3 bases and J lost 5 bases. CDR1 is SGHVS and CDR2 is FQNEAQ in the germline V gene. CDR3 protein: CASSFSGQGGYGYTF. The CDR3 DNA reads TGTGCCAGCAGCTTCTCAGGACAGGGAGGGTATGGCTACACCTTC.

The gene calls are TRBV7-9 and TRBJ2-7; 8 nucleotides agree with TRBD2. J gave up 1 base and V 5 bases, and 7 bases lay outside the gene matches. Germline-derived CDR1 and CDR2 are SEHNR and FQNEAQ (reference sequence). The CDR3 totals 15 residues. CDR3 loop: CASSGREGGSYEQYF. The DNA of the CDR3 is TGTGCCAGCAGCGGCCGGGAGGGGGGATCCTACGAGCAGTACTTC.

The DNA of the CDR3 is TGTGCCAGCTCACTCTACAGGGGGCGGGACGAAAAACTGTTTTTT. Protein: CASSLYRGRDEKLFF. The chain combines TRBV18 with TRBJ1-4; 9 nucleotides align to TRBD1. The CDR3 totals 15 residues. After removal of 4 bases from V and 8 bases from J, the junction contained 8 bases not matched to a gene. The germline gives CDR1 KGHSH, CDR2 LQKENI.

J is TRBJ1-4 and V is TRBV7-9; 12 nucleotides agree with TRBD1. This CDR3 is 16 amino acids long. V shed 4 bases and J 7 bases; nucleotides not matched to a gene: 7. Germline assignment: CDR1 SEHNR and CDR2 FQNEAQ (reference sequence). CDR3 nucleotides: TGTGCCAGCAGCTCTCCGGGACAGGGGGCGGGTGAAAAACTGTTTTTT. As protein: CASSSPGQGAGEKLFF.

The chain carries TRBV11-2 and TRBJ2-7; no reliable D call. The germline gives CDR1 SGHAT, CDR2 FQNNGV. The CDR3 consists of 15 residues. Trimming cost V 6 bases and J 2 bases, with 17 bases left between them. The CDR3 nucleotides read TGTGCCAGCAGACCAAGCCCGACGGGTACCTACGAGCAGTACTTC. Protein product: CASRPSPTGTYEQYF.

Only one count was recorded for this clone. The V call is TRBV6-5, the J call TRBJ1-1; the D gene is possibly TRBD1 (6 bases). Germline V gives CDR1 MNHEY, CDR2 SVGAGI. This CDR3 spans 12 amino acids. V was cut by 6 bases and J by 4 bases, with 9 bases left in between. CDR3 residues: CASSQGSTEAFF. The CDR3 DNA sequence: TGTGCCAGCAGCCAGGGGTCCACTGAAGCTTTCTTT.

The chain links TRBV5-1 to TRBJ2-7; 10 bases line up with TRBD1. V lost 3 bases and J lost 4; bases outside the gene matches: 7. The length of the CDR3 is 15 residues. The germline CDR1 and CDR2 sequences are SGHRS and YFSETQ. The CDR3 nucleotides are TGCGCCAGCAGCTCGTCCGGGACAGGGGCTTACGAGCAGTACTTC. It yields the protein CASSSSGTGAYEQYF.

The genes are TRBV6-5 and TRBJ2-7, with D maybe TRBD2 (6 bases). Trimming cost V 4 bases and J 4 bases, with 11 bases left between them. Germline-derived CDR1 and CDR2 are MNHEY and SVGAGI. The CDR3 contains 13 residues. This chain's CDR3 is CASSWDLGYEQYF. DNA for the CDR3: TGTGCCAGCAGTTGGGACTTAGGTTACGAGCAGTACTTC.

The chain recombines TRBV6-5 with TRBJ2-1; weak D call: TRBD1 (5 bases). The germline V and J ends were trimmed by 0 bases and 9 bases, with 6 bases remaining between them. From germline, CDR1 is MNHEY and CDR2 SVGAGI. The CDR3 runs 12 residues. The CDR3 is CASSYSRGEQFF. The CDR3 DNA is TGTGCCAGCAGTTACTCTAGGGGTGAGCAGTTCTTC.

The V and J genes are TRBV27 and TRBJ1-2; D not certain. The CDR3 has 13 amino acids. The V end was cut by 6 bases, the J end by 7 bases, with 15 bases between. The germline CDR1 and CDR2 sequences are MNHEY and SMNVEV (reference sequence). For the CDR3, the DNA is TGTGCCAGCAGCACACAAGGAGTCTCTGGCTACACCTTC. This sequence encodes CASSTQGVSGYTF.

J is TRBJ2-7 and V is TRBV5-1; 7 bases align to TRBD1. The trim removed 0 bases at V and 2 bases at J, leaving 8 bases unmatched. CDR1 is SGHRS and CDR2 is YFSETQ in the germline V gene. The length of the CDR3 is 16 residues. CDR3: CASSLGIGQATYEQYF. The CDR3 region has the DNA TGCGCCAGCAGCTTGGGGATTGGACAGGCAACCTACGAGCAGTACTTC.

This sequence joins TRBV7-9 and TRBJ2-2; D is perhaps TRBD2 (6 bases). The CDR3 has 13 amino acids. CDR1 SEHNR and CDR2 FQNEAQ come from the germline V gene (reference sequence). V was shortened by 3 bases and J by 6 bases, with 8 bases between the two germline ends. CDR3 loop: CASSFAGPGELFF. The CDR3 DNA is TGTGCCAGCAGCTTTGCGGGGCCCGGGGAGCTGTTTTTT. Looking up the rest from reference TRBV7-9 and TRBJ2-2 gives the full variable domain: DTGVSQNPRHKITKRGQNVTFRCDPISEHNRLYWYRQTLGQGPEFLTYFQNEAQLEKSRLLSDRFSAERPKGSFSTLEIQRTEQGDSAMYLCASSFAGPGELFFGEGSRLTVL.

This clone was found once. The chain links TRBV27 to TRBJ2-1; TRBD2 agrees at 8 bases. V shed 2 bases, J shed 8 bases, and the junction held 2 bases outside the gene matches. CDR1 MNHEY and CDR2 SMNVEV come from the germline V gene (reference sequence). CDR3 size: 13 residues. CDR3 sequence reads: CASSLGLAYEQFF. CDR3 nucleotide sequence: TGTGCCAGCAGTTTAGGACTAGCATATGAGCAGTTCTTC.